This TCR beta chain was sequenced in a study of CD8 T cells in ankylosing spondylitis. Findings and caveats of the study: Prior work had noted some motif variants in reactive arthritis blood and synovial fluid.

Each CDR3 protein gets one entry after TCRdb re-called the 5' RACE reads with MiXCR. The sample consists of around 150,000 distinct CDR3 sequences, approximately 7.3% of them appearing once. Ten or more counts support this clonotype. Its antigen is not known. V trimming: 6 bases; J trimming: 1 base; junction bases outside the gene matches: 3. CDR1 and CDR2 from the germline V gene are ENHRY and SYGVKD. This CDR3 is 15 amino acids long. Sequenced input: blood, either unsorted or a sorted T cell fraction (not recorded which). The TCR originated in a female donor with ankylosing spondylitis or in good health (not recorded which). The V gene is TRBV10-3, the J gene TRBJ2-3; 11 nucleotides agree with TRBD2. In nucleotides, the CDR3 is TGTGCCATCAGCATGACTAGCGGGGGCACAGATACGCAGTATTTT. Its protein is CAISMTSGGTDTQYF.